A single sample is the source of the 25 T cell receptor beta chains below, sequenced in a study of monozygotic twins with inflammatory bowel disease. TCRdb reprocessed the 5' RACE reads and stores each CDR3 protein as one record, lacking DNA. Its listing shows approximately 100,000 distinct CDR3 sequences. The sample taken for sequencing was blood. The receptors were sampled from a human donor with ulcerative colitis or Crohn's disease, or a healthy co-twin of an affected twin (not recorded which).

The gene calls are TRBV7-8 and TRBJ1-2; TCRdb indicates TRBD1, and absent DNA this call remains unverified. Germline V lookup: CDR1 SGHVS, CDR2 FQNEAQ. CDR3 length equals 15 residues. CDR3 region: CASSLASDRDYGYTF.

V is TRBV7-2 and J is TRBJ2-1; no DNA is available, so the TRBD1 call from TCRdb remains unchecked. CDR1 SGHTA and CDR2 FQGNSA come from the germline V gene. This CDR3 is built from 17 residues. This chain's CDR3 is CASSYGPAAGGYNEQFF. The whole variable domain, remainder taken from reference TRBV7-2 and TRBJ2-1, is GAGVSQSPSNKVTEKGKDVELRCDPISGHTALYWYRQSLGQGLEFLIYFQGNSAPDKSGLPSDRFSAERTGGSVSTLTIQRTQQEDSAVYLCASSYGPAAGGYNEQFFGPGTRLTVL.

The chain is built from TRBV4-2 and TRBJ2-1; TCRdb's assignment of TRBD1 cannot be checked, as there is no DNA. CDR3 length: 15 residues. CDR1 and CDR2 (germline): LGHNA, YNFKEQ. The CDR3 sequence: CASSPVQGGYNEQFF.

The V and J genes are TRBV18 and TRBJ1-1. Germline assignment: CDR1 KGHSH and CDR2 LQKENI. The CDR3 is 12 amino acids. CDR3 residues: CASSPADTEAFF. The full variable domain, in which reference TRBV18 and TRBJ1-1 provide the parts outside the CDR3, is NAGVMQNPRHLVRRRGQEARLRCSPMKGHSHVYWYRQLPEEGLKFMVYLQKENIIDESGMPKERFSAEFPKEGPSILRIQQVVRGDSAAYFCASSPADTEAFFGQGTRLTVV.

The V gene is TRBV5-1, the J gene TRBJ2-1; the D call from TCRdb, TRBD2, cannot be confirmed without DNA. In germline, CDR1 is SGHRS, CDR2 YFSETQ. The length of the CDR3 is 17 residues. CDR3 residues: CASSSGLAGGPFNEQFF. The full variable domain, with the rest looked up from reference TRBV5-1 and TRBJ2-1, is KAGVTQTPRYLIKTRGQQVTLSCSPISGHRSVSWYQQTPGQGLQFLFEYFSETQRNKGNFPGRFSGRQFSNSRSEMNVSTLELGDSALYLCASSSGLAGGPFNEQFFGPGTRLTVL.

The CDR3 here is CASSILSGANVLTF. V is TRBV7-9 and J is TRBJ2-6. The CDR3 spans 14 residues. Per the germline V gene, CDR1 is SEHNR and CDR2 is FQNEAQ (reference sequence).

The rearrangement links TRBV9 to TRBJ2-2; TCRdb reports TRBD1, a call that lacks DNA to check it against. This CDR3 is built from 13 residues. The germline CDR1 and CDR2 sequences are SGDLS and YYNGEE. The CDR3 sequence is CASSARVTGELFF.

The chain joins TRBV12-3 or TRBV12-4 to TRBJ2-3; TCRdb's assignment of TRBD1 cannot be checked, as there is no DNA. The CDR3 extends over 18 amino acids. Here the CDR3 reads CASSFPAAGGLESDTQYF.

J is TRBJ2-6 and V is TRBV20-1; as DNA is missing, the TRBD1 call by TCRdb cannot be tested. CDR1 is DFQATT and CDR2 is SNEGSKA in the germline V gene (reference sequence). The CDR3 is 16 residues long. CDR3 region: CSAIRDTSSGANVLTF.

The chain uses TRBV20-1 and TRBJ2-5; the TCRdb call, TRBD1, lacks DNA for checking. The CDR3 length is 14 residues. From germline, CDR1 is DFQATT and CDR2 SNEGSKA (reference sequence). Here the CDR3 reads CSARDVGGRETQYF.

The V and J genes are TRBV7-8 and TRBJ1-1; TCRdb indicates TRBD1, and absent DNA this call remains unverified. CDR3 length: 17 amino acids. Germline V gene sequence: CDR1 SGHVS, CDR2 FQNEAQ. The CDR3 loop reads CASSLVGGHGTSTEAFF.

The V gene is TRBV28, the J gene TRBJ2-5; without DNA, the TCRdb call of TRBD2 cannot be checked. The germline gives CDR1 MDHEN, CDR2 SYDVKM. The CDR3 consists of 16 residues. This CDR3 is CASSLGSGGPVETQYF.

The chain joins TRBV5-6 to TRBJ2-2; with no DNA, the TCRdb D assignment of TRBD1 cannot be verified. Germline-derived CDR1 and CDR2 are SGHDT and YYEEEE. The CDR3 runs to 15 residues. CDR3: CASSLLGDDTGELFF.

V and J are TRBV4-3 and TRBJ2-7; the D call of TRBD2 rests on TCRdb alone, since no DNA is present to check it. The CDR3 has 15 amino acids. Per the germline V gene, CDR1 is LGHNA and CDR2 is YSLEER. The CDR3: CAGSYPIGAPYEQYF.

J is TRBJ2-3 and V is TRBV29-1. This CDR3 contains 12 residues. CDR1 and CDR2 from the germline V gene are SQVTM and ANQGSEA. CDR3 residues: CSVEVSTDTQYF.

The rearrangement joins TRBV4-2 to TRBJ1-2; checking the TCRdb D call of TRBD1 is not possible without DNA. Germline values: CDR1 LGHNA, CDR2 YNFKEQ. This CDR3 contains 14 residues. CDR3 region: CASSQYWTGAGYTF.

The V gene is TRBV29-1, the J gene TRBJ2-3; checking the TCRdb D call of TRBD1 is not possible without DNA. CDR3 length equals 13 residues. The V gene's germline CDR1 is SQVTM and CDR2 ANQGSEA. CDR3 sequence reads: CSADGGAPDTQYF.

The rearrangement uses TRBV7-2 and TRBJ2-7; TCRdb designates TRBD2, a call that cannot be tested without DNA. Germline V gene lookup returns CDR1 SGHTA and CDR2 FQGNSA. The CDR3 loop spans 13 amino acids. The CDR3: CASSLGREVEQYF.

The V gene is TRBV4-3, the J gene TRBJ1-4; as DNA is missing, the TRBD1 call by TCRdb cannot be tested. Germline V gene data show CDR1 as LGHNA and CDR2 as YSLEER. The length of the CDR3 is 16 residues. The CDR3 here is CASSQKRQGAREKLFF.

The chain has TRBV3-1 and TRBJ2-1. The CDR3 has 15 amino acids. Per germline, CDR1 LGHDT and CDR2 YNNKEL (reference sequence). The CDR3 sequence is CASSQDLSGYNEQFF.

This chain uses TRBV28 with TRBJ2-1; TCRdb designates TRBD2, a call that cannot be tested without DNA. Germline lookup yields CDR1 MDHEN and CDR2 SYDVKM. This CDR3 is 15 amino acids long. This CDR3 reads CASFLATSTYNEQFF.

The V call is TRBV14, the J call TRBJ2-5; without DNA, the TCRdb call of TRBD1 cannot be checked. This CDR3 spans 15 amino acids. Germline V lookup: CDR1 SGHDN, CDR2 FVKESK. CDR3 region: CASSLLGAWGETQYF. Based on the CDR3 plus reference TRBV14 and TRBJ2-5, the full variable domain is EAGVTQFPSHSVIEKGQTVTLRCDPISGHDNLYWYRRVMGKEIKFLLHFVKESKQDESGMPNNRFLAERTGGTYSTLKVQPAELEDSGVYFCASSLLGAWGETQYFGPGTRLLVL.

The V call is TRBV12-3 or TRBV12-4, the J call TRBJ2-3. The CDR3 has 13 amino acids. The CDR3 loop reads CASSFSGTDTQYF.

This chain links TRBV12-3 or TRBV12-4 with TRBJ1-2. The CDR3 runs to 13 residues. CDR3: CASSFPDNYGYTF.

The chain has TRBV4-3 and TRBJ1-1. Germline CDR1 LGHNA, CDR2 YSLEER. This CDR3 is 17 amino acids long. The CDR3 loop is CASSQAFFREGDTEAFF.